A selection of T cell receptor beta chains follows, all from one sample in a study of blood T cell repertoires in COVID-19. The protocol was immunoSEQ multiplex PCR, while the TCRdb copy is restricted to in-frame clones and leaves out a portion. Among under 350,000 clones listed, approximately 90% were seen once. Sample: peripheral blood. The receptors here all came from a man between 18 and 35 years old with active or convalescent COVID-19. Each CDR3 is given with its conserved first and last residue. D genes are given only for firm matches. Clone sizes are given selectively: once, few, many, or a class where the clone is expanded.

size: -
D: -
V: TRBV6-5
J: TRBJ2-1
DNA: TGTGCCAGCGAGGGCTCCTACAATGAGCAGTTCTTC
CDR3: CASEGSYNEQFF

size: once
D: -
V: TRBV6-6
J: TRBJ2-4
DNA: TGTGCCAGCAGTTACTCGCGGAGCACCAGTATCGGCATTCAGTACTTC
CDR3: CASSYSRSTSIGIQYF

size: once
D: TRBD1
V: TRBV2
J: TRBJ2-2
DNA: TGTGCCAGTACTCTTCCCCCCGGGACAGGGGTCTGGGAGCTGTTTTTT
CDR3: CASTLPPGTGVWELFF

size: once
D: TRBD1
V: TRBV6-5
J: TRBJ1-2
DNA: TGTGCCAGCAGCCTACAAGGACAGGACTATGGCTACACCTTC
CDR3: CASSLQGQDYGYTF

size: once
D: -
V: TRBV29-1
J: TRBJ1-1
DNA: TGCAGCCCCCAGGTTGGCACTGAAGCTTTCTTT
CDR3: CSPQVGTEAFF

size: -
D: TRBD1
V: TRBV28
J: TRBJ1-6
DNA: TGTGCCAGCAGTCCAGACAGGGAGCACCTCCACTTT
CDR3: CASSPDREHLHF

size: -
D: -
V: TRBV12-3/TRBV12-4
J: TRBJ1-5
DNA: TGTGCCAGCAGCCGTGTCGATCAGCCCCAGCATTTT
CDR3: CASSRVDQPQHF

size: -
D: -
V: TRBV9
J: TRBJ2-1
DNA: TGTGCCAGCAGCGTAGTGGGCCGACAGGCCCGTTTCAATGAGCAGTTCTTC
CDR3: CASSVVGRQARFNEQFF

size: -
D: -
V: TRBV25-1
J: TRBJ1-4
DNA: TGTGCCAGCAGTGACCTGGGAGCAACTAATGAAAAACTGTTTTTT
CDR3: CASSDLGATNEKLFF

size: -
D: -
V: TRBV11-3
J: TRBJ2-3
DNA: TGTGCCAGCAGCTTAGAGGGGTGGGAGCGGACAGATACGCAGTATTTT
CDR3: CASSLEGWERTDTQYF

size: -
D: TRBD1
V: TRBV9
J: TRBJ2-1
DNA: TGTGCCAGCAGCGTAGGGACAGGGGGCTGGCAGGAGCAGTTCTTC
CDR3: CASSVGTGGWQEQFF

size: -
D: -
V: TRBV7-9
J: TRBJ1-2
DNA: TGTGCCAGCAGCATGTACGGTCTTTCTTCGGACTATGGCTACACCTTC
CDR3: CASSMYGLSSDYGYTF

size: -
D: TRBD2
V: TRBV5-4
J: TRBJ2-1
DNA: TGTGCCAGCAGCTTGGACCCCCTGGCGGGAGATTACAATGAGCAGTTCTTC
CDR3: CASSLDPLAGDYNEQFF

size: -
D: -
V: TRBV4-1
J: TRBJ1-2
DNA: TGCGCCAGCAGCCCGCCCGGTAAGGATAAGGCGCCACCCGGGGGCTATGGCTACACCTTC
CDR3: CASSPPGKDKAPPGGYGYTF

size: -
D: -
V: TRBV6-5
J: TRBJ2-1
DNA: TGTGCCAGCAGTACACAGGCACTCAATGAGCAGTTCTTC
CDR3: CASSTQALNEQFF

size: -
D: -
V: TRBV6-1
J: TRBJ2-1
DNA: TGTGCCAGCAATCTACTAGACAATGAGCAGTTCTTC
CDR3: CASNLLDNEQFF

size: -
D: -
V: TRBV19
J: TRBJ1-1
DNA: TGTGCCAGTAGTATATGGGGAGCGAGAAACACTGAAGCTTTCTTT
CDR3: CASSIWGARNTEAFF

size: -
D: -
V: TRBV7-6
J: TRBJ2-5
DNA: TGTGCCAGCAGCCAACTAAGTCAGGGCGTAGAGACCCAGTACTTC
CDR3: CASSQLSQGVETQYF

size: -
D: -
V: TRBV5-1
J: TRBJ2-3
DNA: TGCGCCAGCAGCTTTTTGAGGGCAGATACGCAGTATTTT
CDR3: CASSFLRADTQYF

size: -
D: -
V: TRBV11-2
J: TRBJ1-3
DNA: TGTGCCTCTAATAAGGGGGGAAACACCATATATTTT
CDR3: CASNKGGNTIYF

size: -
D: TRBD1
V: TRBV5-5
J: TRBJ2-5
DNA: TGTGCCAGCAGCTCGACAGGGGGCCCAGAGACCCAGTACTTC
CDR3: CASSSTGGPETQYF

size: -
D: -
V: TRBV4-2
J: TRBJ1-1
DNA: TGTGCCAGCAGCCAAGACCTGTTGAGAGCTTTCTTT
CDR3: CASSQDLLRAFF

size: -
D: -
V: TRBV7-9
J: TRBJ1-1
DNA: TGTGCCAGCATGGTACGGGAGAACACTGAAGCTTTCTTT
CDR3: CASMVRENTEAFF

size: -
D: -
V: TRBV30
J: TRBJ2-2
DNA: TGTGCCTGGAGTGTTTCAGGGTCCGGGGAGCTGTTTTTT
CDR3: CAWSVSGSGELFF

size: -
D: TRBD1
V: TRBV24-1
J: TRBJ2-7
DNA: TGTGCCACCAGTTACACCCGCCGGCGGGACAGGGTGTCCCACGAGCAGTACTTC
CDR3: CATSYTRRRDRVSHEQYF

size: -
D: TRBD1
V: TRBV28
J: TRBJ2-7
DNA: TGTGCCAGCAGTTTATGGGGAGGAGGACAGGGGACTTACGAGCAGTACTTC
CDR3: CASSLWGGGQGTYEQYF

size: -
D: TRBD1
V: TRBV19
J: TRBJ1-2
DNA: TGTGCCAGCTATTCGACAGGGGCCTATGGCTACACCTTC
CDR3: CASYSTGAYGYTF

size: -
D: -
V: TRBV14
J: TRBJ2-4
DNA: TGTGCCAGCAGCCAAGGATTAGGGCAGAATACGGGATTGATCGCCAAAAACATTCAGTACTTC
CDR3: CASSQGLGQNTGLIAKNIQYF